Following are 8 T cell receptor beta chains from one sample sequenced in a study of blood T cell repertoires in COVID-19. The data were produced by immunoSEQ multiplex PCR, yet TCRdb's version contains in-frame clones alone and is incomplete. The sample records tens of thousands of clones, roughly three quarters being singletons. The specimen was peripheral blood. All receptors come from a man aged 65 to 85 with COVID-19, enrolled during active disease.

The rearrangement uses TRBV7-2 and TRBJ1-5; D call uncertain. Germline values: CDR1 SGHTA, CDR2 FQGNSA. Trimming left V 1 base short and J 4 bases short, with 11 bases between. CDR3 length: 15 amino acids. The CDR3 protein is CASSLVSGINQPQHF. The CDR3 DNA sequence: TGTGCCAGCAGCTTAGTTTCCGGGATAAATCAGCCCCAGCATTTT.

The chain joins TRBV27 to TRBJ1-5, with TRBD1 identical over 7 bases. V lost 5 bases to trimming and J lost 3 bases; unmatched junction nucleotides: 7. Germline CDR1 reads MNHEY; CDR2 reads SMNVEV (reference sequence). The CDR3 is 15 amino acids. CDR3 region: CASSPRDRLNQPQHF. The CDR3 DNA is TGTGCCAGCAGTCCCCGGGACAGACTCAATCAGCCCCAGCATTTT.

The chain uses TRBV4-2 and TRBJ2-1; perhaps TRBD2 as D (6 bases). This CDR3 contains 16 residues. V was clipped by 0 bases and J by 6 bases, with 15 bases between them. In germline, CDR1 is LGHNA, CDR2 YNFKEQ. The CDR3 sequence: CASSQDQSRRGNEQFF. Written as DNA, the CDR3 is TGTGCCAGCAGCCAAGATCAATCGAGGCGGGGCAATGAGCAGTTCTTC.

This chain connects TRBV20-1 to TRBJ2-7; 7 bases line up with TRBD2. The CDR3 covers 11 residues. Germline V lookup: CDR1 DFQATT, CDR2 SNEGSKA (reference sequence). The CDR3 loop is CSCGGLYEQYF. CDR3 DNA: TGCAGCTGCGGGGGTCTCTACGAGCAGTACTTC.

The chain combines TRBV19 with TRBJ2-2, with TRBD1 matching over 10 bases. CDR3 length equals 15 residues. The ends lost 6 bases at V and 6 bases at J; junction bases unmatched: 7. The germline gives CDR1 LNHDA, CDR2 SQIVND (reference sequence). Written as DNA, the CDR3 is TGTGCCAGTAGCATGGGGGACAGGGGTCCCGGGGAGCTGTTTTTT. Its protein product is CASSMGDRGPGELFF.

This clone has just one count. This chain uses TRBV28 with TRBJ1-3, with D uncertain. Trimming cost V 6 bases and J 4 bases, with 19 bases left between them. Per germline, CDR1 MDHEN and CDR2 SYDVKM. The CDR3 extends over 16 amino acids. The CDR3 sequence: CASSSTWREVGNTIYF. Here the CDR3 DNA reads TGTGCCAGCAGCTCCACTTGGAGGGAGGTCGGAAACACCATATATTTT.

The rearrangement joins TRBV7-2 to TRBJ2-1; maybe TRBD1 (6 bases). Germline CDR1 is SGHTA and CDR2 is FQGNSA. Trimming stripped 5 bases from V and 4 bases from J, with 18 bases between. The CDR3 loop spans 16 amino acids. The CDR3 here is CASSPTGSGAYNEQFF. The DNA of the CDR3 is TGTGCCAGCAGCCCGACAGGTTCCGGAGCGTACAATGAGCAGTTCTTC.

This clone was seen only a few times. V is TRBV9 and J is TRBJ1-1, with D maybe TRBD1 (5 bases). The V gene lost 0 bases and the J gene lost 3 bases, with 9 bases spanning the gap. Germline V lookup: CDR1 SGDLS, CDR2 YYNGEE. This CDR3 contains 14 residues. The CDR3 reads CASSVGGVDTEAFF. The CDR3 DNA is TGTGCCAGCAGCGTAGGGGGGGTTGACACTGAAGCTTTCTTT.